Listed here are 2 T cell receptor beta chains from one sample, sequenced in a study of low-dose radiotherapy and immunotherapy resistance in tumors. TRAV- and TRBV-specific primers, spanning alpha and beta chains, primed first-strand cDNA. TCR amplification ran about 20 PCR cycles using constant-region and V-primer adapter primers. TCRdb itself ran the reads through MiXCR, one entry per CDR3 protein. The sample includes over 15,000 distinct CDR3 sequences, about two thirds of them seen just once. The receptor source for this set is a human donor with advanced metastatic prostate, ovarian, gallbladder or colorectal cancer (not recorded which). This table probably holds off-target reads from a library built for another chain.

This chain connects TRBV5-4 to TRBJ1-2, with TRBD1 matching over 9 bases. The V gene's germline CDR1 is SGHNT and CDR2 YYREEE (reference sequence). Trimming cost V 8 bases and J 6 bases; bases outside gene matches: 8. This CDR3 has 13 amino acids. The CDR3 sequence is CASRTGGADGYTF. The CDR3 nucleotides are TGTGCCAGTAGAACAGGGGGCGCCGATGGCTACACCTTC.

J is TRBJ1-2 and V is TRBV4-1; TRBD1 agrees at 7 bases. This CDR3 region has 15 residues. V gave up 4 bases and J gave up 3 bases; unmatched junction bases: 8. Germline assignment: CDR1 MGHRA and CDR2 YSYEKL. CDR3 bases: TGCGCCAGCAGCCCTGCAGGGGGGGAACACTATGGCTACACCTTC. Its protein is CASSPAGGEHYGYTF.